The rows below give T cell receptor beta chains drawn from one sample of a study of response to subunit inactivated influenza vaccine. One entry per CDR3 protein, called by TCRdb with MiXCR from the RT-PCR reads. The sample lists 800,000 or so distinct CDR3 sequences, less than 25% occurring once. The sample was PBMCs from blood, taken roughly 5 days after vaccination. These receptors all stem from a man aged 50 to 59 who received an inactivated influenza vaccine. The CDR3 runs from the conserved cysteine through the conserved F or W. D genes are given only for firm matches. Clone size, where shown, is once, few, many, or a class for clones that have expanded.

many | TRBJ2-3 | TRBV29-1 | TRBD2 | CSVEDRTSVRADTQYF | TGCAGCGTTGAAGATCGGACTAGCGTAAGGGCAGATACGCAGTATTTT
few | TRBJ2-2 | TRBV5-1 | NA | CASSWRDGNTGELFF | TGCGCCAGCAGCTGGAGGGACGGGAACACCGGGGAGCTGTTTTTT
NA | TRBJ1-2 | TRBV27 | NA | CASGYSGSYGYTF | TGTGCCAGCGGCTACTCAGGGTCCTATGGCTACACCTTC
few | TRBJ1-6 | TRBV4-3 | NA | CASSQSTVPTLHF | TGCGCCAGCAGCCAGTCGACAGTGCCGACCCTCCACTTT
NA | TRBJ2-3 | TRBV5-1 | TRBD2 | CASKKGLDTDTQYF | TGCGCCAGCAAGAAAGGACTAGACACAGATACGCAGTATTTT
few | TRBJ2-3 | TRBV5-1 | TRBD2 | CASSHSGSRTDTQYF | TGCGCCAGCAGCCATAGCGGGAGTCGAACAGATACGCAGTATTTT
NA | TRBJ2-1 | TRBV3-1 | TRBD2 | CASSQRTSGEQFF | TGTGCCAGCAGCCAACGGACTAGCGGAGAGCAGTTCTTC
few | TRBJ2-1 | TRBV24-1 | NA | CATSDYVMGNEQFF | TGTGCCACCAGTGACTACGTCATGGGCAATGAGCAGTTCTTC
NA | TRBJ2-1 | TRBV20-1 | NA | CSARGARGYNEQFF | TGCAGTGCCAGAGGGGCCAGGGGCTACAATGAGCAGTTCTTC
NA | TRBJ1-1 | TRBV11-2 | NA | CASRRNAEAFF | TGTGCCAGCAGACGAAATGCTGAAGCTTTCTTT
once | TRBJ2-7 | TRBV20-1 | NA | CSAGDTHASYEQYF | TGCAGTGCTGGTGACACCCACGCTTCCTACGAGCAGTACTTC
few | TRBJ2-7 | TRBV20-1 | TRBD2 | CSARPGLAGEVQYF | TGCAGTGCTAGGCCCGGACTAGCGGGAGAGGTGCAGTACTTC
NA | TRBJ1-2 | TRBV5-1 | NA | CASSHDPGDYGYTF | TGCGCCAGCAGCCACGATCCGGGGGACTATGGCTACACCTTC
NA | TRBJ2-7 | TRBV10-3 | NA | CAINLNSRTYEQYF | TGTGCCATCAACCTCAACAGTAGGACCTACGAGCAGTACTTC
few | TRBJ1-2 | TRBV15 | NA | CATSRETDYGYTF | TGTGCCACCAGCAGAGAGACAGACTATGGCTACACCTTC
few | TRBJ2-7 | TRBV5-5 | TRBD2 | CATGLAGGSYEQYF | TGTGCCACCGGACTAGCGGGGGGATCCTACGAGCAGTACTTC
many | TRBJ2-7 | TRBV12-3/TRBV12-4 | NA | CASSFGPLYEQYF | TGTGCCAGCAGTTTTGGACCGCTCTACGAGCAGTACTTC
NA | TRBJ2-7 | TRBV25-1 | TRBD1 | CASSQVDRVGNYEQYF | TGTGCCAGCAGTCAAGTTGACAGGGTTGGAAACTACGAGCAGTACTTC
many | TRBJ2-1 | TRBV20-1 | TRBD2 | CSARERLAGGHNEQFF | TGCAGTGCTAGAGAGAGACTAGCGGGAGGCCACAATGAGCAGTTCTTC
many | TRBJ2-7 | TRBV12-3/TRBV12-4 | TRBD1 | CASSFQGAGYEQYF | TGTGCCAGCAGTTTCCAGGGGGCCGGCTACGAGCAGTACTTC
NA | TRBJ1-2 | TRBV12-3/TRBV12-4 | TRBD1 | CASSFPRRQGLYGYTF | TGTGCCAGCAGTTTTCCCCGTAGACAGGGGCTCTATGGCTACACCTTC
NA | TRBJ1-1 | TRBV12-3/TRBV12-4 | NA | CASSLGDRGRRTEAFF | TGTGCCAGCAGTTTGGGGGATCGGGGTCGGCGGACTGAAGCTTTCTTT
many | TRBJ2-5 | TRBV7-2 | NA | CASSSRGVEETQYF | TGTGCCAGCAGCTCACGGGGAGTCGAAGAGACCCAGTACTTC
many | TRBJ2-3 | TRBV18 | TRBD1 | CASSSSGQGTDTQYF | TGTGCCAGCTCATCTTCAGGACAGGGCACAGATACGCAGTATTTT
NA | TRBJ2-7 | TRBV18 | NA | CASSPPGPDRDEQYF | TGTGCCAGCTCACCCCCGGGACCAGACCGGGACGAGCAGTACTTC
NA | TRBJ1-1 | TRBV7-8 | NA | CASSLVSGENTEAFF | TGTGCCAGCAGCTTAGTGTCGGGGGAGAACACTGAAGCTTTCTTT
NA | TRBJ1-5 | TRBV5-6 | NA | CASSWPGPPTPNQPQHF | TGTGCCAGCAGCTGGCCGGGACCCCCAACTCCTAATCAGCCCCAGCATTTT
NA | TRBJ2-1 | TRBV5-6 | TRBD2 | CASRSSGSPRNEQFF | TGTGCCAGCAGGTCTAGCGGGAGCCCTCGCAATGAGCAGTTCTTC
NA | TRBJ2-2 | TRBV7-9 | NA | CASSSLGGLVLFF | TGTGCCAGCAGCTCCCTCGGGGGGCTGGTGCTGTTTTTT
NA | TRBJ2-1 | TRBV20-1 | TRBD2 | CSATTSERASEQFF | TGCAGTGCCACAACTAGCGAGAGGGCAAGTGAGCAGTTCTTC
few | TRBJ1-1 | TRBV3-1 | NA | CASSQAGDEAFF | TGTGCCAGCAGCCAAGCCGGGGATGAAGCTTTCTTT
NA | TRBJ2-7 | TRBV29-1 | NA | CSVIWDGPYEQYF | TGCAGCGTTATTTGGGACGGTCCCTACGAGCAGTACTTC